This T cell receptor (beta chain) was observed in a study of blood T cells in healthy people across ages. This clonotype was found a few times. Together with a sample-barcoded 5' primer, a J-beta primer mix was included in a second PCR lasting about 6 to 11 cycles. TCRdb redid the calling of the 5' RACE reads with MiXCR, one entry per CDR3 protein. Of around 1,000,000 distinct CDR3 sequences detected, around 27% appear once; the ten largest clones hold about 0.69%. V dropped 0 bases and J dropped 6 bases, with 22 bases sitting between them. The CDR3 sequence is 17 residues long. Germline CDR1 is DFQATT and CDR2 is SNEGSKA (reference sequence). In each sample, at least 7 million PBMCs were isolated. Each sample yielded at least 5.5 micrograms of PBMC total RNA. This same sample was also taken into another study, of T cells of mothers and their children. That study reports: Barcodes and 2-4 random nucleotides were added by M1S in the second PCR.

The receptor's source is a girl aged 2-10 years in good health. Sequenced: blood. The rearrangement uses TRBV20-1 and TRBJ2-3; TRBD1 might be the D (7 bases). CDR3 DNA: TGCAGTGCTAGAGATTCGGAGCAGGGGGGTACGCTGGATACGCAGTATTTT. Translated, it gives CSARDSEQGGTLDTQYF.